This T cell receptor beta chain was found in a study of blood T cells in healthy people across ages. A second PCR of roughly 7 to 11 cycles used a sample-barcoded 5' primer and a J-beta primer mix. TCRdb passed the 5' RACE reads through MiXCR, listing each CDR3 protein once. The profile shows around 870,000 distinct CDR3 sequences, 29% of them singletons. Between the trimmed V and J ends, which lost 3 bases and 0 bases, there was a span of 7 bases. CDR1 and CDR2 from the germline V gene are SGDLS and YYNGEE. The CDR3 spans 14 residues. The rearrangement uses TRBV9 and TRBJ2-1; D not resolved. The specimen sequenced was blood. This TCR was sampled from a woman aged 80 or over in good health. CDR3 amino acids: CASSEAASYNEQFF. CDR3 DNA: TGTGCCAGCAGCGAGGCGGCCTCCTACAATGAGCAGTTCTTC.